The 5 T cell receptor beta chains below all came from one sample that was sequenced in a study of CD8+ T cells in alopecia areata. Isolated RNA was reverse transcribed into cDNA used as the sequencing template. Assay: immunoSEQ multiplex PCR; the TCRdb copy retains only in-frame clones and omits some. The table includes some 170,000 clones, around half detected once. The treatment was: oral pan-JAK inhibitor, 5-10 mg twice daily. The sample consisted of CD8+ T cells sorted from blood, taken at week 24, from a patient treated with tofacitinib. The receptor source for this set is a human donor with alopecia areata.

This chain joins TRBV23-1 and TRBJ1-2; possibly TRBD1 for D (6 bases). TRBV23-1 is noted as an ORF with a role that remains uncertain. The CDR3 is 17 amino acids. V gave up 4 bases and J gave up 4 bases, with 22 bases separating them. Written as DNA, the CDR3 is TGCGCCAGCAGTCTTCACAGGGTCGGCTGTGAGGGCTATGGCTACACCTTC. As protein: CASSLHRVGCEGYGYTF.

This clone was found a few times. V gene TRBV7-9 combines with J gene TRBJ2-7, with TRBD1 matching over 7 bases. The V gene end was trimmed by 5 bases and the J gene end by 5 bases; junction bases not matched to a gene: 6. This CDR3 has 13 residues. Looked up from germline, CDR1 is SEHNR and CDR2 is FQNEAQ (reference sequence). CDR3 nucleotide sequence: TGTGCCAGCAGCATTACAGGGGCTGACGAGCAGTACTTC. Translating it yields CASSITGADEQYF.

This rearrangement joins TRBV15 to TRBJ1-1; 8 nucleotides align to TRBD1. The CDR3 loop spans 16 amino acids. The V gene's germline CDR1 is LNHNV and CDR2 YYDKDF (reference sequence). The trim removed 8 bases at V and 0 bases at J, leaving 11 bases unmatched. CDR3 DNA sequence: TGTGCCACCCAGGCCGGGGGACAGGCCATGAACACTGAAGCTTTCTTT. As protein: CATQAGGQAMNTEAFF.

This clone occurred a few times. V gene TRBV29-1 combines with J gene TRBJ1-2, with D unclear. The CDR3 consists of 13 residues. Trimming shortened V by 3 bases and J by 5 bases, and 13 bases separated the two germline ends. In germline, CDR1 is SQVTM, CDR2 ANQGSEA. The CDR3 loop reads CSVDIPGHYGYTF. DNA of the CDR3: TGCAGCGTTGACATACCAGGTCATTATGGCTACACCTTC.

The CDR3 sequence is CASSTQTGTLEQYF. CDR3 coding DNA: TGTGCCAGCAGCACCCAGACAGGGACCCTCGAGCAGTACTTC. This sequence joins TRBV5-6 and TRBJ2-7; 7 bases match TRBD1. V was clipped by 4 bases and J by 6 bases; unmatched bases: 10. This CDR3 spans 14 amino acids. Germline V gene lookup returns CDR1 SGHDT and CDR2 YYEEEE.